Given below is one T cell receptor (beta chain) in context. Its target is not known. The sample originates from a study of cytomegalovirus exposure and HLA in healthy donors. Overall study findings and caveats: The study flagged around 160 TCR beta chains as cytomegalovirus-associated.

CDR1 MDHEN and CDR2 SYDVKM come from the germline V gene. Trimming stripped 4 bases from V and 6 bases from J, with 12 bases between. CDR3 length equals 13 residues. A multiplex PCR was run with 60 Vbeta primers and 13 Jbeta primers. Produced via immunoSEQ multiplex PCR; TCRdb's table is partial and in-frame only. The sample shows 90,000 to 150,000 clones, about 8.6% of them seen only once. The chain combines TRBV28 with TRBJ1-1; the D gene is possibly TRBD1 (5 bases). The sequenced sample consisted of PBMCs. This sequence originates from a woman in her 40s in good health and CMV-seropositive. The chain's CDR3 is CASSSRVRSEAFF. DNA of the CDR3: TGTGCCAGCAGTTCCAGGGTTCGGTCTGAAGCTTTCTTT.